Listed below are T cell receptor beta chains from one sample, sequenced in a study of T cell repertoires in cytomegalovirus infection. These TCRs' antigens remain unknown. TCRdb reanalysed the reads using MiXCR and keeps one entry per CDR3 protein. Of some 270,000 distinct CDR3 sequences in the sample, 20% to 25% are singletons; the top ten hold roughly a fifth. This sample comprised cultured PBMCs, obtained from culture after CMV antigen stimulation. These receptors came from a human donor in good health (CMV status not recorded). Some clones in this sample may be carry-over from other donors' samples. Each CDR3 is given with its conserved first and last residue. D genes are given only for firm matches. Clone size appears in some rows only: once, few, many, or a class for an expanded clone.

J: TRBJ2-1; D: -; size: -; V: TRBV7-2; length: 12; DNA: TGTGCCAGCAGCTTAGTAAGGGACCAGCAGTTCTTC; CDR3: CASSLVRDQQFF
J: TRBJ2-7; D: TRBD2; size: many; V: TRBV7-2; length: 15; DNA: TGTGCCAGCAGCTCACCGGGACTAGCGCAGTACGAGCAGTACTTC; CDR3: CASSSPGLAQYEQYF
J: TRBJ2-2; D: TRBD1; size: -; V: TRBV6-6; length: 16; DNA: TGTGCCAGCAGCGAAACAGGGACAGGGATCTCCGGGGAGCTGTTTTTT; CDR3: CASSETGTGISGELFF
J: TRBJ2-1; D: -; size: -; V: TRBV29-1; length: 13; DNA: TGCAGCGTTGGCTGGGGCTCCTACAATGAGCAGTTCTTC; CDR3: CSVGWGSYNEQFF
J: TRBJ2-3; D: -; size: few; V: TRBV9; length: 13; DNA: TGTGCCAGCAGCGTTGGGAGCACAGATACGCAGTATTTT; CDR3: CASSVGSTDTQYF
J: TRBJ2-7; D: TRBD1; size: -; V: TRBV20-1; length: 14; DNA: TGCAGTGCTAGCTTATCCGGACAGGGCATCGAGCAGTACTTC; CDR3: CSASLSGQGIEQYF
J: TRBJ2-1; D: -; size: -; V: TRBV19; length: 16; DNA: TGTGCCAGTAGTATATCTCATGGACAGATCTACAATGAGCAGTTCTTC; CDR3: CASSISHGQIYNEQFF
J: TRBJ2-2; D: TRBD2; size: few; V: TRBV28; length: 15; DNA: TGTGCCACGCGAAGCGGCGGGAGGTTAACCGGGGAGCTGTTTTTT; CDR3: CATRSGGRLTGELFF
J: TRBJ2-1; D: TRBD1; size: -; V: TRBV28; length: 14; DNA: TGTGCCAGCAGTTTACCGACAGGGGGGGGTGAGCAGTTCTTC; CDR3: CASSLPTGGGEQFF
J: TRBJ2-1; D: TRBD1; size: many; V: TRBV7-9; length: 20; DNA: TGTGCCAGCAGCTTAGGGCCGGGACAGGGGCGATCGAGCTCCTACAATGAGCAGTTCTTC; CDR3: CASSLGPGQGRSSSYNEQFF
J: TRBJ2-4; D: -; size: -; V: TRBV7-2; length: 13; DNA: TGTGCCAGCAGCTTAGAATGGATGGACATTCAGTACTTC; CDR3: CASSLEWMDIQYF
J: TRBJ2-1; D: -; size: -; V: TRBV19; length: 15; DNA: TGTGCCAGTACCCCGCGCGCAGGGGCCTACAATGAGCAGTTCTTC; CDR3: CASTPRAGAYNEQFF
J: TRBJ2-1; D: TRBD2; size: -; V: TRBV27; length: 15; DNA: TGTGCCAGCAGTCTAGCTAGCGGGAGGGTCGGTGAGCAGTTCTTC; CDR3: CASSLASGRVGEQFF
J: TRBJ2-3; D: -; size: -; V: TRBV6-5; length: 14; DNA: TGTGCCAGCAGTTACTCGGATACCACAGATACGCAGTATTTT; CDR3: CASSYSDTTDTQYF
J: TRBJ1-3; D: -; size: -; V: TRBV7-9; length: 14; DNA: TGTGCCAGCAGCTTGCTAAGCTCTGGAAACACCATATATTTT; CDR3: CASSLLSSGNTIYF
J: TRBJ2-1; D: -; size: many; V: TRBV7-2; length: 15; DNA: TGTGCCAGCAGCCCCCCGGGACTCACTAACAATGAGCAGTTCTTC; CDR3: CASSPPGLTNNEQFF
J: TRBJ2-5; D: -; size: few; V: TRBV4-3; length: 13; DNA: TGCGCCAGCAGCCAGACAGTTCAAGAGACCCAGTACTTC; CDR3: CASSQTVQETQYF
J: TRBJ1-2; D: -; size: -; V: TRBV5-1; length: 13; DNA: TGCGCCAGCAGCGGTGACAACACCCATGGCTACACCTTC; CDR3: CASSGDNTHGYTF
J: TRBJ2-1; D: -; size: -; V: TRBV7-9; length: 13; DNA: TGTGCCAGCAGCTTCACGGAAACTAATGAGCAGTTCTTC; CDR3: CASSFTETNEQFF
J: TRBJ2-3; D: -; size: many; V: TRBV7-2; length: 17; DNA: TGTGCCAGCAGCTCCCCCCGGAGGGGCAATCGGACAGATACGCAGTATTTT; CDR3: CASSSPRRGNRTDTQYF
J: TRBJ2-1; D: -; size: -; V: TRBV4-2; length: 15; DNA: TGTGCCAGCAGCCAAGAAGAGGGGACCCACGGTGAGCAGTTCTTC; CDR3: CASSQEEGTHGEQFF
J: TRBJ2-1; D: TRBD2; size: -; V: TRBV12-3/TRBV12-4; length: 14; DNA: TGTGCCAGCACCCCAGGGCTAGCGGGAGTTGAGCAGTTCTTC; CDR3: CASTPGLAGVEQFF
J: TRBJ2-5; D: -; size: many; V: TRBV7-2; length: 15; DNA: TGTGCCAGCAGCCCAGGGGAGGGGCCCCGGGAGACCCAGTACTTC; CDR3: CASSPGEGPRETQYF
J: TRBJ2-2; D: TRBD2; size: -; V: TRBV7-4; length: 19; DNA: TGTGCCAGCAGCCCTAGAGTGACGGGACTAGCGCATTCAGGCGGGGAGCTGTTTTTT; CDR3: CASSPRVTGLAHSGGELFF
J: TRBJ2-7; D: -; size: -; V: TRBV12-3/TRBV12-4; length: 14; DNA: TGTGCCAGCAGTTTAAGGCAGGGGTCCAACGAGCAGTACTTC; CDR3: CASSLRQGSNEQYF
J: TRBJ2-1; D: TRBD2; size: few; V: TRBV20-1; length: 15; DNA: TGCAGTGCTAGCTTCTCCAGCGGGGCCATCAATGAGCAGTTCTTC; CDR3: CSASFSSGAINEQFF
J: TRBJ2-3; D: -; size: many; V: TRBV11-2; length: 13; DNA: TGTGCCAGCAGCATCAACAGGGCAGATACGCAGTATTTT; CDR3: CASSINRADTQYF
J: TRBJ2-2; D: TRBD2; size: -; V: TRBV20-1; length: 14; DNA: TGCAGTGCTGTGACTAGCGGGGTCGTCGGGGAGCTGTTTTTT; CDR3: CSAVTSGVVGELFF
J: TRBJ2-1; D: -; size: few; V: TRBV6-1; length: 13; DNA: TGTGCCACCCGTCCTAGTGGCCCCGATGAGCAGTTCTTC; CDR3: CATRPSGPDEQFF
J: TRBJ2-7; D: TRBD1; size: -; V: TRBV7-2; length: 15; DNA: TGTGCCAGCAGCCAGAGACAGGGGGCCCCCTACGAGCAGTACTTC; CDR3: CASSQRQGAPYEQYF
J: TRBJ2-4; D: -; size: many; V: TRBV7-6; length: 17; DNA: TGTGCCAGCAGCCGCCGTCTATCCGGAGAGGCCAAAAACATTCAGTACTTC; CDR3: CASSRRLSGEAKNIQYF
J: TRBJ1-1; D: -; size: -; V: TRBV9; length: 16; DNA: TGTGCCAGCAGCGTAGACCAAGTTATCGGGAAGACTGAAGCTTTCTTT; CDR3: CASSVDQVIGKTEAFF
J: TRBJ1-2; D: TRBD1; size: few; V: TRBV5-6; length: 15; DNA: TGTGCCAGCAGCATAAGGACAGGTTCTAACTATGGCTACACCTTC; CDR3: CASSIRTGSNYGYTF
J: TRBJ2-5; D: TRBD2; size: -; V: TRBV5-6; length: 14; DNA: TGTGCCAGCAGCTCAGCGGGGGGGGAGGAGACCCAGTACTTC; CDR3: CASSSAGGEETQYF
J: TRBJ1-4; D: -; size: many; V: TRBV12-5; length: 16; DNA: TGTGCTAGTGGTCCTGGCCTGTTAAGAACTAATGAAAAACTGTTTTTT; CDR3: CASGPGLLRTNEKLFF
J: TRBJ2-7; D: TRBD2; size: many; V: TRBV7-9; length: 17; DNA: TGTGCCAGCAGCTCCGAGACTAGCGGGAGGTTCCCCTACGAGCAGTACTTC; CDR3: CASSSETSGRFPYEQYF
J: TRBJ1-1; D: -; size: few; V: TRBV27; length: 13; DNA: TGTGCCAGCAGTTTATTTGGGGACACTGAAGCTTTCTTT; CDR3: CASSLFGDTEAFF
J: TRBJ2-2; D: TRBD2; size: many; V: TRBV7-3; length: 19; DNA: TGTGCCAGCAGCTTAACTTGTTGGCTAGCGGGAGGTTACACCGGGGAGCTGTTTTTT; CDR3: CASSLTCWLAGGYTGELFF
J: TRBJ1-5; D: TRBD1; size: -; V: TRBV5-6; length: 14; DNA: TGTGCCAGCAGCATCCGACAGGGGAGTCAGCCCCAGCATTTT; CDR3: CASSIRQGSQPQHF
J: TRBJ1-1; D: -; size: few; V: TRBV6-6; length: 15; DNA: TGTGCCAGCACTCTATACTCGTCTTCCGGCGACACACTTTTATTT; CDR3: CASTLYSSSGDTLLF
J: TRBJ2-5; D: -; size: once; V: TRBV28; length: 14; DNA: TGTGCCAGCAGTTTTTTGGGCCCAATTGCGACCCAGTACTTC; CDR3: CASSFLGPIATQYF
J: TRBJ2-3; D: -; size: many; V: TRBV11-3; length: 17; DNA: TGTGCCAGCAGCTTAGATGGTGGGACGCCTAGCACAGATACGCAGTATTTT; CDR3: CASSLDGGTPSTDTQYF
J: TRBJ2-6; D: -; size: few; V: TRBV27; length: 15; DNA: TGTGCCAGCAGTTTAACGGGGGCTGGGGCCAACGTCCTGACTTTC; CDR3: CASSLTGAGANVLTF
J: TRBJ2-2; D: TRBD1; size: -; V: TRBV27; length: 17; DNA: TGTGCCAGCACTACTTACAGGGGCGATGCGAACACCGGGGAGCTGTTTTTT; CDR3: CASTTYRGDANTGELFF
J: TRBJ2-7; D: -; size: few; V: TRBV4-2; length: 13; DNA: TGTGCCAGCAGCCAAGTGAACGACTACGAGCAGTACTTC; CDR3: CASSQVNDYEQYF
J: TRBJ2-1; D: -; size: many; V: TRBV7-6; length: 16; DNA: TGTGCCAGCAGCCTCCCTTGGGGGAAGGCGCCCCATGAGCAGTTCTTC; CDR3: CASSLPWGKAPHEQFF
J: TRBJ1-4; D: TRBD1; size: -; V: TRBV7-2; length: 16; DNA: TGTGCCAGCAGCCGGCCTGGGGGACAGCTTAATGAAAAACTGTTTTTT; CDR3: CASSRPGGQLNEKLFF
J: TRBJ2-3; D: TRBD2; size: -; V: TRBV2; length: 15; DNA: TGTGCCAGTGCTTCCGGGACTAGGCCCACAGATACGCAGTATTTT; CDR3: CASASGTRPTDTQYF
J: TRBJ2-5; D: TRBD2; size: many; V: TRBV6-5; length: 15; DNA: TGTGCCAGCAGTTATCGGGGACTAGCGGAAGAGACCCAGTACTTC; CDR3: CASSYRGLAEETQYF
J: TRBJ2-7; D: TRBD1; size: -; V: TRBV6-2/TRBV6-3; length: 16; DNA: TGTGCCAGCACCGAGCCTCCCGGGACCGGACAGGCTGAGCAGTACTTC; CDR3: CASTEPPGTGQAEQYF